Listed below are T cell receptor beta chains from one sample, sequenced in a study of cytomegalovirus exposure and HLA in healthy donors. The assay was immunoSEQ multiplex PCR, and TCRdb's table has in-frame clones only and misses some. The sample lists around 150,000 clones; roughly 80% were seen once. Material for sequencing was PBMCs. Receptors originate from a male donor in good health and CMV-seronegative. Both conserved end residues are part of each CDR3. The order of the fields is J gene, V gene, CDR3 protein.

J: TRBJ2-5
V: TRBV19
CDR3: CASRPTGGETQYF

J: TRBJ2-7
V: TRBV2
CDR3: CASTQDGAGDEQYF

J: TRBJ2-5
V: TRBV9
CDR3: CASSVVAGETQYF

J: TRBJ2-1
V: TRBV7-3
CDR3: CASSGGTSYNEQFF

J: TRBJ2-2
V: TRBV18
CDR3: CASSPTGTGELFF

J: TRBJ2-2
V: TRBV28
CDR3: CASSPRRQGNTGELFF

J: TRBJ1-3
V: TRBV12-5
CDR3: CASAAGLSGNTIYF

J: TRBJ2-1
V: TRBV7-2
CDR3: CASSAGLPYNEQFF

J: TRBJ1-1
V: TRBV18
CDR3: CASSPQGAPNTEAFF

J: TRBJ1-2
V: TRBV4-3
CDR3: CASSQTQGANYGYTF

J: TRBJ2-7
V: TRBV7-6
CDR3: CASSANSGTSGSYEQYF

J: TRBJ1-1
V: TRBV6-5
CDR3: CASSRTDTEAFF

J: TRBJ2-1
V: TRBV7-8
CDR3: CASSITDRGQFF

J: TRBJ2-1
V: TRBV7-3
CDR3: CASSDRGSGNEQFF

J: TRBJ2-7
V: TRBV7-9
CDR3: CSSSLGGLAGVTTYEQYF

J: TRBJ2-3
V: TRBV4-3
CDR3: CASSQSWGGGASTDTQYF

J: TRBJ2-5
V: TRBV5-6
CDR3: CASSPWDRRETQYF

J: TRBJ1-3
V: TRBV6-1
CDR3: CASRISGGSGNTIYF

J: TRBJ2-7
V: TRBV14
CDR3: CASSRSGNYEQYF

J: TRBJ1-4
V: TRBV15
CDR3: CATSRDRTGNEKLFF

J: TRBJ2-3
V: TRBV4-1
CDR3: CASSRTLTLAGTTDTQYF

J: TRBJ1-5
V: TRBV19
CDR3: CASSLQGKGNQPQHF

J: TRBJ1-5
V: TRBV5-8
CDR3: CASSGGQLGPQHF

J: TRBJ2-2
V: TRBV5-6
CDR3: CASRVGQRMSTGELFF

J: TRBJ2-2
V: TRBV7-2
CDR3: CASSLAPANTGELFF

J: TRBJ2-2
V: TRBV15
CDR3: CATSRGGGGNTGELFF

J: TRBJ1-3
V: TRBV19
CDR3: CASNPGSGNTIYF

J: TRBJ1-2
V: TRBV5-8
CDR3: CASSLGTGPYGYTF

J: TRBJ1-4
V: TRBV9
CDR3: CASSESGGRNEKLFF

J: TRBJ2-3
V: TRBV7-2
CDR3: CASSLEGWRGVTDTQYF

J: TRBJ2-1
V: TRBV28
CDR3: CASSSGQGDTEQFF

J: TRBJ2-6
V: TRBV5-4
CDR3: CASSWGTGPSGANVLTF

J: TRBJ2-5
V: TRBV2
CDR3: CASSLQETQYF

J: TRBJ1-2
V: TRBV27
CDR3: CASSLSSGGNYGYTF

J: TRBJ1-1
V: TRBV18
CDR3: CASSPWTEVNTEAFF

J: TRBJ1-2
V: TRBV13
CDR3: CASSLVVTAHNYGYTF

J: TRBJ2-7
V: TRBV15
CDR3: CATSRDNGIYEQYF

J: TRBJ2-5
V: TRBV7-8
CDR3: CASSLTVQETQYF

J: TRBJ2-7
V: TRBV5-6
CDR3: CASSGRDRVYEQYF

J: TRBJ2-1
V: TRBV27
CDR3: CASSRGAGGNNEQFF

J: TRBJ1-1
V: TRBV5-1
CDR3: CASSYEALNTEAFF